This TCR beta chain is from a study of blood T cell repertoires in COVID-19 (dated by TCRdb to 2020 to 2022). With respect to the entire study: Samples from collaborators originated in the United States, Italy and Spain and spanned both the acute and convalescent phases of COVID-19. The samples were drawn from the first 160 participants of the ongoing ImmuneRACE study and from over 950 subjects provided by 6 global collaborators. Nearly every sample came with metadata listing a de-identified subject ID, COVID-19 status, age in years and sex. Where HLA class I and class II types were available, the types were taken from metadata supplied by the sample provider, not from assay-based typing. The dataset comprised deeply sampled blood TCRbeta repertoires from subjects exposed to, actively infected with, or recovered from COVID-19. The repertoires were released in a freely available public database intended as a resource for research on the immune response to SARS-CoV-2. The prospective study material was composed of cDNA or gDNA derived from T cells, B-cell-depleted T cells, or PBMCs.

V is cut by 6 bases and J by 2 bases, and the space between the germline ends is 16 bases. The CDR3 runs 15 amino acids, cysteine and phenylalanine included. Only the CDR3 part of the read is kept: 45 bases, read in frame from the first base. According to the germline V gene, CDR1 reads SNHLY and CDR2 reads FYNNEI. The immunoSEQ Assay, a bias-controlled multiplex PCR, was used to amplify TCRbeta CDR3 regions from genomic DNA. The source study handled its data this way. The number of nucleated cells in each sample was estimated by amplification of reference gene primers within the assay. Sequence reads were collapsed and filtered to measure the absolute abundance of every unique TCRbeta CDR3 rearrangement. Productive Simpson clonality was computed per sample as the square root of Simpson's diversity index over productive rearrangements. Here the immuneACCESS table is served through TCRdb, limited to in-frame sequences with V and J called. Missing clones are a known gap in these copies; in checked studies unresolved V genes cover under half, and the rest lacks a known reason. That table supplies the V and J calls and clone size; D and trimming were determined from the DNA. Recorded for this sample are roughly 420,000 clones; 88% of them occurred a single time. Approximately 1% of the sample rests with the top ten.

As to this clone: Its antigen target is currently unknown. Per-base qualities were not stored, and no clone one base away is much larger.

Enrolling through a virtual design, the prospective study's participants ranged in age from roughly 18 to 95 years and lived across 24 United States geographic areas. To assign participants to cohorts, the prospective study relied on clinical history that participants themselves reported in a screening survey and a study questionnaire. Mobile phlebotomists in the prospective study collected whole blood, serum and a nasopharyngeal or oropharyngeal swab from every participant. Prospective study participants could optionally give additional blood draws and questionnaires over an approximately two-month period. Prospective study blood samples were shipped either frozen or at room temperature before DNA extraction. The research as a whole found: The amount of clinical and demographic metadata varied by source and participant and was provided uncurated.

The clonotype originates from a woman between 25 and 40 years old with acute COVID-19. Rearrangement joined TRBV2 to TRBJ1-2; no D gene is confidently identified. Sequenced input: PBMCs or T cells enriched from blood (not recorded which). The CDR3 is CASRCSGQVNYGYTF. The sequenced DNA: TGTGCCAGCAGGTGCAGCGGGCAGGTAAACTATGGCTACACCTTC.